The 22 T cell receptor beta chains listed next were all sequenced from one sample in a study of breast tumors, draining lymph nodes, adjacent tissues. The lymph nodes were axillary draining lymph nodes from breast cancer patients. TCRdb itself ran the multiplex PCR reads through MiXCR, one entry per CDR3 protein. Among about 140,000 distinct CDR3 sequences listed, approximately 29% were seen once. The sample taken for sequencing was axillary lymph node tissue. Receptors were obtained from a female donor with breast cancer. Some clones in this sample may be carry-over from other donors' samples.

CDR3 sequence reads: CASSGTGGMLDTQYF. CDR3 sequence (DNA): TGTGCCAGCAGCGGGACAGGGGGCATGTTAGATACGCAGTATTTT. This chain connects TRBV7-3 to TRBJ2-3, with 12 bases aligning to TRBD1. Germline V CDR1 and CDR2: SGHTA, FQGTGA. The CDR3 totals 15 residues. J gave up 5 bases and V 5 bases, and 5 bases lay outside the gene matches.

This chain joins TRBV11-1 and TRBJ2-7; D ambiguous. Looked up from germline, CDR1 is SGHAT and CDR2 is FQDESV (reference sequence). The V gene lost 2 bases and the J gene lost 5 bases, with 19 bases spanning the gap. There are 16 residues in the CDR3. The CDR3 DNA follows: TGTGCCAGCAGCTTACGTACCCCCCCGACCCTTGACGAGCAGTACTTC. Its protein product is CASSLRTPPTLDEQYF. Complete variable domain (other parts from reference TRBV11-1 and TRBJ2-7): EAEVAQSPRYKITEKSQAVAFWCDPISGHATLYWYRQILGQGPELLVQFQDESVVDDSQLPKDRFSAERLKGVDSTLKIQPAELGDSAMYLCASSLRTPPTLDEQYFGPGTRLTVT.

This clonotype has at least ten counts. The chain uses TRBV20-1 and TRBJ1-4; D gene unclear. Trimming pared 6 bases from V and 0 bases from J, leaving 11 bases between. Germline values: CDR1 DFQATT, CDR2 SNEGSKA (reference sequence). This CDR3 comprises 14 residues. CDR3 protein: CSAPDVATNEKLFF. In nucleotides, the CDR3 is TGCAGTGCGCCGGACGTTGCAACTAATGAAAAACTGTTTTTT.

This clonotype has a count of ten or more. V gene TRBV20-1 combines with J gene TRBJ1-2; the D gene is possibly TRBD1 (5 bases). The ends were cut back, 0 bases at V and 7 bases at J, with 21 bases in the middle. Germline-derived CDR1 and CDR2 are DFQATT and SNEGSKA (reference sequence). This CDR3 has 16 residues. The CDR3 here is CSARDLAGNRLAGYTF. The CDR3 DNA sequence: TGCAGTGCTAGAGATCTGGCAGGGAATCGCCTCGCTGGCTACACCTTC.

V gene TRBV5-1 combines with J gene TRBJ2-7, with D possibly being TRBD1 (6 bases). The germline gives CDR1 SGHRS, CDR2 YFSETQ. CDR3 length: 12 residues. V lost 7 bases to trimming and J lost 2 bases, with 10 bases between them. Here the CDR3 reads CASLDSAYEQYF. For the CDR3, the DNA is TGCGCCAGCCTGGACAGCGCCTACGAGCAGTACTTC.

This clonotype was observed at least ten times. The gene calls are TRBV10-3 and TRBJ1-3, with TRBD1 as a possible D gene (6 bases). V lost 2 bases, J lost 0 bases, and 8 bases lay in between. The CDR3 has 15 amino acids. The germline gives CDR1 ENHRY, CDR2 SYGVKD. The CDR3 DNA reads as TGTGCCATCAGTGAGGGACAGCACTCTGGAAACACCATATATTTT. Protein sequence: CAISEGQHSGNTIYF.

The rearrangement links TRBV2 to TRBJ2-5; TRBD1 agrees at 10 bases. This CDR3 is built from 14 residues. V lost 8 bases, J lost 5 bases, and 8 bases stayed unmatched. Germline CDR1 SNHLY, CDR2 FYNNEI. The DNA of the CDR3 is TGTGCCAGCCTTAAAGACAGGGGGCTTGAGACCCAGTACTTC. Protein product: CASLKDRGLETQYF.

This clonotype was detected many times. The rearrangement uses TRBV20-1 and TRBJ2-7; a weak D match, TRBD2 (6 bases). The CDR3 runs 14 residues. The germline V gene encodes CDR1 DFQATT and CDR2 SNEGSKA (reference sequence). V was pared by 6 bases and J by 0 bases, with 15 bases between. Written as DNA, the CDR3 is TGCAGTGCGCGCCCCCGCGGGGCCTCCTACGAGCAGTACTTC. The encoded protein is CSARPRGASYEQYF.

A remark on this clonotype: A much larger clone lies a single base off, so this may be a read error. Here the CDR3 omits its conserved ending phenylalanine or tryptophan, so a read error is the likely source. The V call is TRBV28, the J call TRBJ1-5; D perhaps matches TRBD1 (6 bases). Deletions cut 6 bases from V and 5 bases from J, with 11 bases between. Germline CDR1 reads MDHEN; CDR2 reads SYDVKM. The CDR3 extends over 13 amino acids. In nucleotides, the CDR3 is TGTGCCAGCAGCAGGGGCGGCGATCAGCCCCAGCATCTT. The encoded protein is CASSRGGDQPQHL.

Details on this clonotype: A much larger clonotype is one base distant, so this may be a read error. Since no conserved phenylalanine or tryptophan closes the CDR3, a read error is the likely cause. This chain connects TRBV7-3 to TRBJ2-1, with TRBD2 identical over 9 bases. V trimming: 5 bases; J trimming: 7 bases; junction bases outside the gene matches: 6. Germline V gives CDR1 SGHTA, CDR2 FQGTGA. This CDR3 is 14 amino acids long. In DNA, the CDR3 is TGTGCCAGCAGCAATGCGGGGGGGCCGAATGAGCAGTTCCTC. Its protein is CASSNAGGPNEQFL.

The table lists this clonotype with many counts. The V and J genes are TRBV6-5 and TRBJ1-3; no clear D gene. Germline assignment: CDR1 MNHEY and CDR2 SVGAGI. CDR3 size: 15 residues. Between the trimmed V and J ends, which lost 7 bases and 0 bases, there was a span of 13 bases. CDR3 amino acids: CASTTSALSGNTIYF. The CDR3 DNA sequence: TGTGCCAGCACCACTTCGGCTCTCTCTGGAAACACCATATATTTT.

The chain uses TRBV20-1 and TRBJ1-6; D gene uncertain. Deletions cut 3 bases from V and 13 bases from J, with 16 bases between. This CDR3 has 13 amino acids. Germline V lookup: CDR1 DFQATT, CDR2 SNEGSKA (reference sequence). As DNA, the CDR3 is TGCAGTGCTAGTCTTACTCTCGATCAGCCCCTCCACTTT. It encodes CSASLTLDQPLHF.

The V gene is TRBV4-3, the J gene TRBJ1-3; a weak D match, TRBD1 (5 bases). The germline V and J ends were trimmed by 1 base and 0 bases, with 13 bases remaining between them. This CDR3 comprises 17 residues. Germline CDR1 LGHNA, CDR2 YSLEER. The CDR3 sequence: CASSQAGRISSGNTIYF. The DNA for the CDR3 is TGCGCCAGCAGCCAAGCAGGGAGAATCTCCTCTGGAAACACCATATATTTT.

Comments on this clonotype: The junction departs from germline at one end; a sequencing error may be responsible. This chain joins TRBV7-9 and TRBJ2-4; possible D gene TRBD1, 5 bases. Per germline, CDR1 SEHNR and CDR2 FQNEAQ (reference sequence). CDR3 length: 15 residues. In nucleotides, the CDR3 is TGTGCCAGCAGCCCCAGGGTAGTAGCCAAAAACATTCAGCACTTC. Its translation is CASSPRVVAKNIQHF.

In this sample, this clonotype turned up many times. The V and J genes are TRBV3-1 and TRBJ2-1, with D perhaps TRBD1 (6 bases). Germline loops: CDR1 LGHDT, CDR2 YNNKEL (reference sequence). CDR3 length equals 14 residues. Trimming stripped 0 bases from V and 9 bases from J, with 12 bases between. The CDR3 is CASSQEGASGEQFF. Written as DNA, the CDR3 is TGTGCCAGCAGCCAAGAGGGGGCATCGGGTGAGCAGTTCTTC.

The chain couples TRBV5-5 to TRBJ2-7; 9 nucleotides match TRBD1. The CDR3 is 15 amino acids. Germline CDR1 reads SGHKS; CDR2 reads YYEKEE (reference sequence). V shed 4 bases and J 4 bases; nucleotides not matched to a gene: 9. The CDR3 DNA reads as TGTGCCAGCAGCCTTGCCGGGACAGGGCTTTACGAGCAGTACTTC. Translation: CASSLAGTGLYEQYF.

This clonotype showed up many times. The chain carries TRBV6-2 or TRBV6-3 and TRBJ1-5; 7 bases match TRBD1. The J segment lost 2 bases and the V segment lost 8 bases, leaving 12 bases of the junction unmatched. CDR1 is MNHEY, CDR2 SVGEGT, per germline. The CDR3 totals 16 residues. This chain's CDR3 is CASSPYRGNGNQPQHF. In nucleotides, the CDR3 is TGTGCCAGCTCGCCTTACAGGGGTAACGGCAATCAGCCCCAGCATTTT.

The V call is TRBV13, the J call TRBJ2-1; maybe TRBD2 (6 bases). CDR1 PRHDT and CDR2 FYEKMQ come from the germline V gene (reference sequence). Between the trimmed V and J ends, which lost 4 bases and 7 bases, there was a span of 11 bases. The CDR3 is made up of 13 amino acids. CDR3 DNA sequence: TGTGCCAGCAGCTCCAGACTAGGGAATGAGCAGTTCTTC. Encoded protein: CASSSRLGNEQFF.

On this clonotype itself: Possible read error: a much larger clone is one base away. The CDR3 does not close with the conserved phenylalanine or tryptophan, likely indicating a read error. DNA for the CDR3: TGTGCCAGCAGTTTACCGGGGAAACTGTTTTCT. Protein: CASSLPGKLFS. The chain uses TRBV28 and TRBJ1-4; D is unresolved. The germline V gene has CDR1 MDHEN and CDR2 SYDVKM. The CDR3 is made up of 11 amino acids. Between the trimmed V and J ends, which lost 2 bases and 11 bases, there was a span of 6 bases.

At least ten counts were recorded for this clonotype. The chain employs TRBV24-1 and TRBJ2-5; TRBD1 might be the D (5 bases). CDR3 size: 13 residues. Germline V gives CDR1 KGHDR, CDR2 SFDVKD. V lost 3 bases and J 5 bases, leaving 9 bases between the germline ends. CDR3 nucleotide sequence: TGTGCCACCAGTGATGGACATAGGGAGACCCAGTACTTC. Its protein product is CATSDGHRETQYF.

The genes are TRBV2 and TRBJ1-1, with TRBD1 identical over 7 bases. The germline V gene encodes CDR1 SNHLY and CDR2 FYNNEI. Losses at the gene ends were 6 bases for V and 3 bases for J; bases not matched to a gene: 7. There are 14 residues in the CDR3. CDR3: CASRARGRDTEAFF. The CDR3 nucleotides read TGTGCCAGCAGAGCGAGGGGGCGCGACACTGAAGCTTTCTTT.

The CDR3 nucleotides read TGTGCCAGCAGTCCCTCCGGGACAGGGCTGCATGAGCAGTTCTTC. It is translated as CASSPSGTGLHEQFF. This rearrangement joins TRBV6-5 to TRBJ2-1, with 9 bases identical to TRBD1. V gave up 5 bases and J gave up 8 bases; unmatched junction bases: 10. Germline CDR1 is MNHEY and CDR2 is SVGAGI. The CDR3 runs to 15 residues.